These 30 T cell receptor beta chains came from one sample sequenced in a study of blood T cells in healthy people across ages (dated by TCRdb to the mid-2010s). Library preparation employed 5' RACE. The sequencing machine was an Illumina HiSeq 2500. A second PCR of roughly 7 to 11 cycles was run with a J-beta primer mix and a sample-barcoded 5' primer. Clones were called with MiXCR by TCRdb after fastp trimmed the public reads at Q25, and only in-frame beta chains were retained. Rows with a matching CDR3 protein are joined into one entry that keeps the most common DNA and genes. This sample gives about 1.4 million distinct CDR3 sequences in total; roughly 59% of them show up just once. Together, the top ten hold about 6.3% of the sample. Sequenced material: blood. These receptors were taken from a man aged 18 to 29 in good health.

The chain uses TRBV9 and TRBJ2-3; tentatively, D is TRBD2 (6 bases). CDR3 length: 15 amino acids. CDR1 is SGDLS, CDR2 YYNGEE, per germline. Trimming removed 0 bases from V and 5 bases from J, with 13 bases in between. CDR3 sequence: CASSVEVTSIDTQYF. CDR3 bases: TGTGCCAGCAGCGTAGAGGTGACTAGTATAGATACGCAGTATTTT.

The CDR3 region has the DNA TGTGCCAGCAATGACGGTCAAGAGACCCAGTTCTTC. It is translated as CASNDGQETQFF. The chain carries TRBV6-5 and TRBJ2-5, with no clear D. The J call may be faulty, since TRBJ2-1 better matches the DNA end. CDR1 is MNHEY, CDR2 SVGAGI, per germline. CDR3 length equals 12 residues.

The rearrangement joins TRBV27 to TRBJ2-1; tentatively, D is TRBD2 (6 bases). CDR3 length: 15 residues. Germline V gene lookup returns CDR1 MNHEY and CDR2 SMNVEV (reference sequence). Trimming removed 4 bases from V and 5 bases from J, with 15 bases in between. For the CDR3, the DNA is TGTGCCAGCAGTTCTCTCTATCGGGGGAACAATGAGCAGTTCTTC. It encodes CASSSLYRGNNEQFF.

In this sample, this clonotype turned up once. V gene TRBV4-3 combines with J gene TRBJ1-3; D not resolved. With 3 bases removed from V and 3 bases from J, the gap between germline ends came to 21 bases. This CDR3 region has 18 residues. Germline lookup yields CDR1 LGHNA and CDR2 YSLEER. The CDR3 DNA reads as TGCGCCAGCAGCCAGGAATGGCAGAATCTGTTAGGTGGAAACACCATATATTTT. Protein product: CASSQEWQNLLGGNTIYF.

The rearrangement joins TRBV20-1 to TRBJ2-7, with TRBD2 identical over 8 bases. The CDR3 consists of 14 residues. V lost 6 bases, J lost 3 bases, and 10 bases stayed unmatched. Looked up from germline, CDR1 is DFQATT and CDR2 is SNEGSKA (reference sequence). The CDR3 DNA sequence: TGCAGTGCCCAGGCGGGGGGATTCGGCTACGAGCAGTACTTC. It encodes CSAQAGGFGYEQYF.

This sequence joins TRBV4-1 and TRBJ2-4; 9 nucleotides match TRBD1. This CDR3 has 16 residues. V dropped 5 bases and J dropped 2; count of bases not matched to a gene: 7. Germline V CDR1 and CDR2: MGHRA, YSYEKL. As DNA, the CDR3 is TGCGCCAGCAGCGCGGGACAGGGTTTGACCAAAAACATTCAGTACTTC. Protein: CASSAGQGLTKNIQYF.

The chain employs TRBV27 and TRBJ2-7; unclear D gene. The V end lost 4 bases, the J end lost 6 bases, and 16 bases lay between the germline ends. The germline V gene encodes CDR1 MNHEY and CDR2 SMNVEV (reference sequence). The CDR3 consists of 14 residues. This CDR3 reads CASSSSTVTLEQYF. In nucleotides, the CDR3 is TGTGCCAGCAGTTCCTCTACCGTCACACTCGAGCAGTACTTC.

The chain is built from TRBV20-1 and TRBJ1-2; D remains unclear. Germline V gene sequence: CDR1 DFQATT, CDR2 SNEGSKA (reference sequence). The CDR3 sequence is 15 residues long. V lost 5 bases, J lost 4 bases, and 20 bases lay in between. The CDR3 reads CSAARTAGMSYGYTF. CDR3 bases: TGCAGTGCTGCGAGGACTGCGGGCATGTCCTATGGCTACACCTTC.

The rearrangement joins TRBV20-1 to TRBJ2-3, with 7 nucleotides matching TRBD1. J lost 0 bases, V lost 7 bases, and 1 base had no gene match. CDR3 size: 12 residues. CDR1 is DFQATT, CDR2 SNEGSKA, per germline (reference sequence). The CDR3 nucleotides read TGCAGTGAGGGACAGAGCACAGATACGCAGTATTTT. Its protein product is CSEGQSTDTQYF.

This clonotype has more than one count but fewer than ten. The CDR3 DNA reads as TGTGCCAGCAGCCAGGACGGAGATCCCTTCTACGAGCAGTACTTC. Amino acid sequence: CASSQDGDPFYEQYF. The V and J genes are TRBV6-6 and TRBJ2-4; D remains unclear. The assigned J gene may be wrong: the sequence end matches TRBJ2-7 better. The CDR3 has 15 residues. Germline CDR1 is MNHNY and CDR2 is SVGAGI (reference sequence).

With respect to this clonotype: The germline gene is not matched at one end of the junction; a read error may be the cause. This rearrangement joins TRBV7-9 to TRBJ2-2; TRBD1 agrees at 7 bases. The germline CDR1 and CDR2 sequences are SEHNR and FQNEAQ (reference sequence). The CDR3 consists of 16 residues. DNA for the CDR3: TGTGCCGGCAGCTTTCACCGGGACAGGAACACCGGGGAGCTGTTTTTT. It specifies CAGSFHRDRNTGELFF.

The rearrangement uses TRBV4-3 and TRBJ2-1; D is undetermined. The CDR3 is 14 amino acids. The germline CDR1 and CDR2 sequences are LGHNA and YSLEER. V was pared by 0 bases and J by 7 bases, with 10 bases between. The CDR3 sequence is CASSQEGLGNEQFF. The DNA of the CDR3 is TGCGCCAGCAGCCAAGAGGGTCTTGGGAATGAGCAGTTCTTC.

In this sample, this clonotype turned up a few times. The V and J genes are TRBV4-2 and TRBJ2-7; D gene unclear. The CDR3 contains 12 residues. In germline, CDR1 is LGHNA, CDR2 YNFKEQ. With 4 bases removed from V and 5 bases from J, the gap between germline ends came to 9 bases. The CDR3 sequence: CASSPTTHEQYF. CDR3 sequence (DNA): TGTGCCAGCAGCCCCACGACCCACGAGCAGTACTTC.

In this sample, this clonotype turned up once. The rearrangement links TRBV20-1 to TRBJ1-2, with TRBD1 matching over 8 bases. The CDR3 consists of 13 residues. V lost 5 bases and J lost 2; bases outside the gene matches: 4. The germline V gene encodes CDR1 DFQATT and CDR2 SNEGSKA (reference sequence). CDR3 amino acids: CSAGTGRNYGYTF. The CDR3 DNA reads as TGCAGTGCTGGGACAGGAAGAAACTATGGCTACACCTTC.

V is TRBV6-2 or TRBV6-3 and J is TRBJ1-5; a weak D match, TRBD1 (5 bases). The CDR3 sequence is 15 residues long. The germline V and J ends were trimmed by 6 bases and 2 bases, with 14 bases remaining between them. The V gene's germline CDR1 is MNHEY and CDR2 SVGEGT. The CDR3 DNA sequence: TGTGCCAGCAGATTCCAGGGCGCGGGCAATCAGCCCCAGCATTTT. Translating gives CASRFQGAGNQPQHF.

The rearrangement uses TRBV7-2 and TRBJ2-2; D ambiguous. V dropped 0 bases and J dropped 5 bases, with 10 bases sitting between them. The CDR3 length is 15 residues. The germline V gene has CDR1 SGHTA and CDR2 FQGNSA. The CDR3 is CASSLAIGRTGELFF. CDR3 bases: TGTGCCAGCAGCTTAGCTATAGGTCGGACCGGGGAGCTGTTTTTT.

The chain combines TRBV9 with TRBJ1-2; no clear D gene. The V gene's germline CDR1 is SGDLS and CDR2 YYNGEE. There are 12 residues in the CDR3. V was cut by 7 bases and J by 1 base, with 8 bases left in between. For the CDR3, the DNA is TGTGCCAGCGGGGTTCATAACTATGGCTACACCTTC. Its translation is CASGVHNYGYTF.

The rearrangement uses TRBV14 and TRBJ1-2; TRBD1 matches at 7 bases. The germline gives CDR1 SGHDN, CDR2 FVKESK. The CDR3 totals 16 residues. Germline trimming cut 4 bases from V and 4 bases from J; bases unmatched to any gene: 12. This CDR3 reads CASSPPGQANLYGYTF. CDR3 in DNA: TGTGCCAGCAGCCCGCCTGGACAGGCGAATCTCTATGGCTACACCTTC.

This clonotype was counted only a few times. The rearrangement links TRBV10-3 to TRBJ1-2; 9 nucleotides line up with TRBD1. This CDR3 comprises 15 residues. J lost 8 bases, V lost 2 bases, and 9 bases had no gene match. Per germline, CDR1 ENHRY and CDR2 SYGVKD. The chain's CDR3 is CAISEAGDRAKGYTF. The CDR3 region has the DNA TGTGCCATCAGTGAGGCCGGGGACAGGGCTAAAGGCTACACCTTC.

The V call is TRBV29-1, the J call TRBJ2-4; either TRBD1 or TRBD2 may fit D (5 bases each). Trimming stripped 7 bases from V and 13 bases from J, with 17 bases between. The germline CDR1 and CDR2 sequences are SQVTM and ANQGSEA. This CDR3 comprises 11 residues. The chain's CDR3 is CSAFSRGEQYF. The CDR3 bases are TGCAGCGCGTTCTCAAGGGGAGAGCAGTACTTC.

Here the CDR3 reads CSARGLAASTDTQYF. DNA for the CDR3: TGCAGTGCTAGGGGGTTGGCGGCTAGCACAGATACGCAGTATTTT. This chain uses TRBV20-1 with TRBJ2-3; the D is unclear. The CDR3 is 15 residues long. Germline-derived CDR1 and CDR2 are DFQATT and SNEGSKA (reference sequence). V lost 3 bases and J lost 0, with 13 bases in between.

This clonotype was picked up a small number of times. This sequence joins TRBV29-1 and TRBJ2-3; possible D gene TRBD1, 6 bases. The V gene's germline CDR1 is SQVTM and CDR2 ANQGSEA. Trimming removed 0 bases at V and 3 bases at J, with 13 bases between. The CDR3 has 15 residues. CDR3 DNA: TGCAGCGTTGAAGAAGGCAGGGGATCGACAGATACGCAGTATTTT. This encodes CSVEEGRGSTDTQYF.

The CDR3 sequence is CASSLRTDKTGELFF. The CDR3 nucleotides are TGTGCCAGCAGTTTGCGGACAGACAAAACCGGGGAGCTGTTTTTT. The chain links TRBV28 to TRBJ2-2; the D gene is possibly TRBD1 (6 bases). Germline V gives CDR1 MDHEN, CDR2 SYDVKM. Trimming removed 3 bases at V and 5 bases at J, with 13 bases between. This CDR3 has 15 residues.

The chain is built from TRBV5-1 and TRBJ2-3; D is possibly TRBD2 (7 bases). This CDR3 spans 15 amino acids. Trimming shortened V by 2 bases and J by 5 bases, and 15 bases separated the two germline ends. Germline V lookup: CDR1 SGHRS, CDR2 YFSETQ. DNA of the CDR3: TGCGCCAGCAGCTTTGACGGGGGGCGAATAGATACGCAGTATTTT. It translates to CASSFDGGRIDTQYF.

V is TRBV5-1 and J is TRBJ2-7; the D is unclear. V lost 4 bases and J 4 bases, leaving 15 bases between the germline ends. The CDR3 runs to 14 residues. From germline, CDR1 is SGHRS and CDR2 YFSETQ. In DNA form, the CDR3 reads TGCGCCAGCAGCCCGGACGGAATAAAGTACGAGCAGTACTTC. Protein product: CASSPDGIKYEQYF.

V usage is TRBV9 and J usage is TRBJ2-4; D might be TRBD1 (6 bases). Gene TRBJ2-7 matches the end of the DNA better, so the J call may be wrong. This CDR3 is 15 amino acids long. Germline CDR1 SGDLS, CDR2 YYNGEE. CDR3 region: CASSGDKQGTYEQYF. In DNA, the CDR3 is TGTGCCAGCAGCGGAGATAAACAGGGCACCTACGAGCAGTACTTC.

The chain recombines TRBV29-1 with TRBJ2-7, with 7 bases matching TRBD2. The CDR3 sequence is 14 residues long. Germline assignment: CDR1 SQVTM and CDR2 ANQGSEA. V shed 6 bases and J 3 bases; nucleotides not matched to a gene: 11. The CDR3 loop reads CSVRAGLADYEQYF. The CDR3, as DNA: TGCAGCGTCCGGGCGGGGCTAGCGGACTACGAGCAGTACTTC.

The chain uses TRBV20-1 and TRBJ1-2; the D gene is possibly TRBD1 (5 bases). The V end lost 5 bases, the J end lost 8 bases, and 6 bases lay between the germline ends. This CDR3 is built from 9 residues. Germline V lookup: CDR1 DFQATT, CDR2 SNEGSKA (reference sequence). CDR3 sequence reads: CSAGGGYTF. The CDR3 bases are TGCAGTGCTGGGGGAGGCTACACCTTC.

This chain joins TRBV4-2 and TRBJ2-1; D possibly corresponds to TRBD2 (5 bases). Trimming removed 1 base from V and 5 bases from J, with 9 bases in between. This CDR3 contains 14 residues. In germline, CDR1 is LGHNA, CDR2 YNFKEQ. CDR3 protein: CASSQVLDHNEQFF. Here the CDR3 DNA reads TGTGCCAGCAGCCAAGTACTAGACCACAATGAGCAGTTCTTC.

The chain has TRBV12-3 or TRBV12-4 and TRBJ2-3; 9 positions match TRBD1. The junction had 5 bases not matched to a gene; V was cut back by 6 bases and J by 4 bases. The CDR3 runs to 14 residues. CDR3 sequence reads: CASRRTGEPDTQYF. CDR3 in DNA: TGTGCCAGCAGGAGGACAGGGGAGCCAGATACGCAGTATTTT.